This T cell receptor beta chain emerged from a study of molecular identifiers for immune sequencing clone quantification. Sequencing libraries of naive CD8 cells derived from around 20,000 to 1,000,000 sorted cells with 10%, 30% or 50% RNA. The authors sorted naive CD8 T cells as CD8+CD4-CCR7+CD45RA+. TCRdb independently ran MiXCR on the PCR reads; one entry per CDR3 protein. The sample has over 600,000 distinct CDR3 sequences, 15% to 20% seen once. CDR1 is MNHNS, CDR2 SASEGT, per germline. Deletions cut 8 bases from V and 1 base from J, with 17 bases between. This CDR3 comprises 15 residues. Study-wide results and caveats: In CMV-specific effectors, clones above 20 copies held over 97% of molecules; naive, under 1%.

Concerning this clonotype itself: Its specificity is unknown. A read error may be the cause here, since a much bigger clone is one base away. This is likely a read error, given that the CDR3 carries no conserved phenylalanine or tryptophan at its end.

The receptor was derived from a human donor in good health. Some libraries in this study had Jurkat cell RNA spiked in. The chain employs TRBV6-1 and TRBJ1-1; the D gene is possibly TRBD1 (5 bases). The sequencing input was naive CD8+ T cells from blood, with Jurkat cell RNA spiked in. The subset: FACS-sorted CD8+CD4-CCR7+CD45RA+ naive T cells. This chain's CDR3 is CASGAGKGWNTEAFL. CDR3 in DNA: TGTGCCAGCGGGGCAGGGAAAGGATGGAACACTGAAGCTTTCCTT.